What follows are 13 T cell receptor beta chains derived from one specimen sequenced in a study of T cells expressing NK-cell markers. TCRdb reprocessed the 5' RACE reads, with one entry per CDR3 protein and no DNA. The sample table sets out about 440,000 distinct CDR3 sequences. Sample: blood T cells: a sorted CD56 or NKG2C T cell subset, CD4+ or CD8+ T cells, or bulk PBMC T cells (not recorded which). The origin of the receptors is a woman aged 18 to 69 in good health.

V gene TRBV12-3 or TRBV12-4 combines with J gene TRBJ1-1; TCRdb's D call of TRBD1 is untestable without DNA. The CDR3 has 15 residues. The CDR3 sequence: CASSFGPGEGTEAFF.

This chain connects TRBV2 to TRBJ1-4; without DNA, the TCRdb call of TRBD1 cannot be checked. Germline CDR1 SNHLY, CDR2 FYNNEI. This CDR3 comprises 15 residues. CDR3 sequence reads: CASSVEDRWGEKLFF.

The rearrangement joins TRBV20-1 to TRBJ2-7; there is no DNA to check the TCRdb D call of TRBD1. Germline V gives CDR1 DFQATT, CDR2 SNEGSKA (reference sequence). This CDR3 has 14 residues. The CDR3 reads CSADPAPSSYEQYF.

The rearrangement uses TRBV28 and TRBJ2-5; TCRdb calls TRBD1, which cannot be checked without DNA. CDR3 length equals 16 residues. Germline values: CDR1 MDHEN, CDR2 SYDVKM. CDR3 in amino acids: CASSWRPLDFGETQYF.

This sequence joins TRBV28 and TRBJ2-2; TCRdb indicates TRBD2, and absent DNA this call remains unverified. Germline CDR1 reads MDHEN; CDR2 reads SYDVKM. The CDR3 runs 15 residues. The CDR3: CASWNLAGGTGELFF. Combining the CDR3 with reference TRBV28 and TRBJ2-2 gives the whole variable domain DVKVTQSSRYLVKRTGEKVFLECVQDMDHENMFWYRQDPGLGLRLIYFSYDVKMKEKGDIPEGYSVSREKKERFSLILESASTNQTSMYLCASWNLAGGTGELFFGEGSRLTVL.

The gene calls are TRBV29-1 and TRBJ2-5; TCRdb lists TRBD1, though no DNA is available to test this call. This CDR3 contains 15 residues. Germline V lookup: CDR1 SQVTM, CDR2 ANQGSEA. The chain's CDR3 is CSVEGRTGVQETQYF.

This chain links TRBV7-7 with TRBJ1-4; with no DNA, the TCRdb D assignment of TRBD1 cannot be verified. Germline assignment: CDR1 SSHAT and CDR2 FNYEAQ (reference sequence). CDR3 size: 14 residues. The CDR3: CASSLEGRGEKLFF. Together with reference TRBV7-7 and TRBJ1-4, the CDR3 gives the full variable domain: GAGVSQSPRYKVTKRGQDVTLRCDPISSHATLYWYQQALGQGPEFLTYFNYEAQPDKSGLPSDRFSAERPEGSISTLTIQRTEQRDSAMYRCASSLEGRGEKLFFGSGTQLSVL.

This chain uses TRBV5-1 with TRBJ2-7; TCRdb's D gene call, TRBD2, goes unchecked for lack of DNA. Germline lookup yields CDR1 SGHRS and CDR2 YFSETQ. The CDR3 runs 14 residues. CDR3: CASRVRSGSGEQYF.

The rearrangement joins TRBV5-1 to TRBJ1-6; TCRdb outputs TRBD1, but without DNA this stays unchecked. Per the germline V gene, CDR1 is SGHRS and CDR2 is YFSETQ. The CDR3 consists of 16 residues. The chain's CDR3 is CASSLLQGARNSPLHF. Based on the CDR3 plus reference TRBV5-1 and TRBJ1-6, the full variable domain is KAGVTQTPRYLIKTRGQQVTLSCSPISGHRSVSWYQQTPGQGLQFLFEYFSETQRNKGNFPGRFSGRQFSNSRSEMNVSTLELGDSALYLCASSLLQGARNSPLHFGNGTRLTVT.

This chain connects TRBV5-1 to TRBJ2-7; TCRdb's D gene call, TRBD2, goes unchecked for lack of DNA. CDR3 length equals 15 residues. From germline, CDR1 is SGHRS and CDR2 YFSETQ. This chain's CDR3 is CASSFGWGIQYEQYF.

The V and J genes are TRBV20-1 and TRBJ1-2; the D gene TCRdb calls, TRBD1, cannot be checked with no DNA. This CDR3 has 15 amino acids. In germline, CDR1 is DFQATT, CDR2 SNEGSKA (reference sequence). This chain's CDR3 is CSARDGGEGASGYTF.

This chain uses TRBV13 with TRBJ1-2. The CDR3 is 12 amino acids. Germline V CDR1 and CDR2: PRHDT, FYEKMQ (reference sequence). CDR3 amino acids: CASSLRWVGYTF. The full variable domain, rest sourced from reference TRBV13 and TRBJ1-2, is AAGVIQSPRHLIKEKRETATLKCYPIPRHDTVYWYQQGPGQDPQFLISFYEKMQSDKGSIPDRFSAQQFSDYHSELNMSSLELGDSALYFCASSLRWVGYTFGSGTRLTVV.

The V and J genes are TRBV7-9 and TRBJ2-7. The CDR3 spans 12 residues. Looked up from germline, CDR1 is SEHNR and CDR2 is FQNEAQ (reference sequence). CDR3 loop: CASRLDGLEQYF.